A selection of T cell receptor beta chains follows, all from one sample in a study of CD8+ T cells in alopecia areata. Some clones are missing from TCRdb's copy, which holds only in-frame ones; the method was immunoSEQ multiplex PCR. The table includes about 200,000 clones, roughly 64% detected once. Sequencing used CD4+ T cells sorted from blood, obtained at week 24, from a patient treated with tofacitinib. Source of these receptors: a human donor with alopecia areata. Each CDR3 is given without its conserved first and last residue. The D gene is left open where the match is weak.

ASTTLANTEAF	TRBJ1-1	11	NA	TRBV19
ASSSTGGETQY	TRBJ2-5	11	TRBD1	TRBV5-1
ASSPSSGSRAF	TRBJ1-1	11	NA	TRBV4-3
ASAKTGGVHEQY	TRBJ2-7	12	TRBD1	TRBV11-1
ASSLAPGRGNTIY	TRBJ1-3	13	NA	TRBV5-6
ASSRVDLRGDEQY	TRBJ2-7	13	NA	TRBV18
AWRGARAAGYT	TRBJ1-2	11	NA	TRBV30
ASSSKTSGIHEQF	TRBJ2-1	13	TRBD2	TRBV7-9
SASSYNEQF	TRBJ2-1	9	NA	TRBV20-1
AWSQADRDYGYT	TRBJ1-2	12	TRBD1	TRBV30
ASSRWYEQY	TRBJ2-7	9	NA	TRBV28
ASSPRQYTGELF	TRBJ2-2	12	NA	TRBV25-1
ASSLAIRGRAPNEQF	TRBJ2-1	15	NA	TRBV7-2
ASSPRTADTQY	TRBJ2-3	11	NA	TRBV5-1
ASSLGVSGANVLT	TRBJ2-6	13	NA	TRBV7-9
ASSPDTDTQY	TRBJ2-3	10	NA	TRBV5-6
ASSLTPAGGDYEQY	TRBJ2-7	14	TRBD2	TRBV5-1
ASSLAGFETQY	TRBJ2-5	11	NA	TRBV7-2
ASSPGQVNTEAF	TRBJ1-1	12	TRBD1	TRBV18
ASRSYLTENSPLH	TRBJ1-6	13	NA	TRBV2
ASSHLEKTGELF	TRBJ2-2	12	NA	TRBV4-3
ASSVFDRNTEAF	TRBJ1-1	12	NA	TRBV9
AILTGAGDTQY	TRBJ2-3	11	NA	TRBV10-3
ASSLDRNTEAF	TRBJ1-1	11	NA	TRBV7-8
ASSSGNTEAF	TRBJ1-1	10	NA	TRBV5-1
ASSLGQGTTEAF	TRBJ1-1	12	TRBD1	TRBV28
ASSSDRTSLAKNIQY	TRBJ2-4	15	TRBD1	TRBV7-2
ASSRAVGADTQY	TRBJ2-3	12	NA	TRBV7-3
ASSPPGRETQY	TRBJ2-5	11	NA	TRBV4-2
ASRDDRGRPYNEQF	TRBJ2-1	14	TRBD1	TRBV5-6
ASSPTISRGETQY	TRBJ2-5	13	NA	TRBV18
AISMDRGLNEQY	TRBJ2-7	12	TRBD1	TRBV10-3
ASSQLMGQPQH	TRBJ1-5	11	NA	TRBV18
ASSPMLDRARYYGYT	TRBJ1-2	15	TRBD1	TRBV18
AWSVTVNTEAF	TRBJ1-1	11	NA	TRBV30
ASSRDNEQF	TRBJ2-1	9	NA	TRBV6-5
ASSHGSSIYNEQF	TRBJ2-1	13	NA	TRBV4-1
ASSRGTSSSYQETQY	TRBJ2-5	15	TRBD2	TRBV7-3
ASSPRTASYGYT	TRBJ1-2	12	NA	TRBV7-9
SVWTGHEQY	TRBJ2-7	9	NA	TRBV29-1
ASSASGPQY	TRBJ2-7	9	NA	TRBV9
ASSQGGNEQF	TRBJ2-1	10	NA	TRBV23-1
ASRTGTGRGETQY	TRBJ2-5	13	TRBD1	TRBV10-3
ASSLSSNYGYT	TRBJ1-2	11	NA	TRBV5-4
ASSFQTGQETQY	TRBJ2-5	12	NA	TRBV5-4
AWIGQLSTEAF	TRBJ1-1	11	NA	TRBV30
ASSERGLGRNTEAF	TRBJ1-1	14	NA	TRBV2
ASSHDSTDTQY	TRBJ2-3	11	NA	TRBV7-3
ASSSRGGGDTQY	TRBJ2-3	12	TRBD1	TRBV6-6
ASSPTSRVLGDTQY	TRBJ2-3	14	NA	TRBV7-3
ASSLGRQNEQF	TRBJ2-1	11	NA	TRBV5-6
ASSLPWGSEAF	TRBJ1-1	11	NA	TRBV5-6
ASSFTGGDTQY	TRBJ2-3	11	TRBD1	TRBV7-9
ARETGVLNQPQH	TRBJ1-5	12	TRBD1	TRBV4-1
ASSFMAGGSTQH	TRBJ1-5	12	TRBD1	TRBV5-6
ASSSPGVFHNEQF	TRBJ2-1	13	NA	TRBV6-6
SVTGDYSYEQY	TRBJ2-7	11	TRBD1	TRBV29-1